This TCR beta chain was identified in a study of technical replicates of blood from four donors (TCRdb year 2017). Library creation used the immunoSEQ multiplex PCR assay. Drawn from immuneACCESS, this table holds only the in-frame rearrangements with V and J called that TCRdb kept. Clones are partly lost; checked studies trace under half to an unresolved V gene and leave the rest unexplained. The sample includes fewer than 100,000 clones, with approximately 96% observed a single time. Almost 0.3% of the sample comes from the top ten. Including the terminal cysteine and phenylalanine, the CDR3 comprises 13 residues. The entry retains the CDR3 DNA only, 39 bases that are in frame from base 1. The junction shows trimming of 4 bases on V and 7 bases on J, plus 14 bases between the germline ends. From a lookup of the germline V gene, CDR1 and CDR2 are SQVTM and ANQGSEA. This clone was seen a few times. Its cognate antigen has yet to be identified. Per-nucleotide qualities are absent, and no much larger clonotype sits a single base away.

This TCR was recovered from a human donor in good health. The chain couples TRBV29-1 to TRBJ2-4; the D gene is possibly TRBD1, with 5 bases matching. What was sequenced was T cells isolated from PBMCs. CDR3 reads: CSVVQGMENIQYF. The DNA reads as follows: TGCAGCGTTGTCCAGGGAATGGAGAACATTCAGTACTTC.